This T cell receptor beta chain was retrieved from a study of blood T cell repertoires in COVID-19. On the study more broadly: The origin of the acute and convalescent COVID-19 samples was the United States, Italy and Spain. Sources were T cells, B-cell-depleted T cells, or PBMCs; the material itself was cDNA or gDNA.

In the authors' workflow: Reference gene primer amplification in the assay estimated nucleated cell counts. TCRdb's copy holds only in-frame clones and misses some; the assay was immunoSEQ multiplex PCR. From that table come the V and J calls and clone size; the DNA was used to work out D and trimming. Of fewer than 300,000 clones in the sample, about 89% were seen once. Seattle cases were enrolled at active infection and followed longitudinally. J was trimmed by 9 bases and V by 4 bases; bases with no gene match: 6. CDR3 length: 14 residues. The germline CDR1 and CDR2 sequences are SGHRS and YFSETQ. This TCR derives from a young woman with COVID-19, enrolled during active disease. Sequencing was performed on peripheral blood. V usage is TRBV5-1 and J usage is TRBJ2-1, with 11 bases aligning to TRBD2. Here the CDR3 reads CASSPEGLAGEQFF. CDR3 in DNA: TGCGCCAGCAGCCCTGAAGGACTAGCGGGTGAGCAGTTCTTC.